This is a list of T cell receptor beta chains from one sample in a study of T cells after yellow fever vaccination. One entry per CDR3 protein results from TCRdb running MiXCR on the 5' RACE reads. The table records approximately 300,000 distinct CDR3 sequences, 6.8% of them present only once. Sequenced here: PBMCs, sampled more than 40 days after the first yellow fever vaccination. The receptors were gathered from a man aged 18 to 30 who received the YFV17D yellow fever vaccine. Both conserved end residues are part of each CDR3. The order of the fields is CDR3 protein, CDR3 DNA, J gene, V gene, D gene, clone size. D genes are given only for firm matches. The size entry is marked missing in some rows and otherwise reads once, few, many or a size class.

cdr3_aa: CASSLDGASSYNEQFF
cdr3_nt: TGTGCCAGCAGCTTGGATGGGGCCAGCTCCTACAATGAGCAGTTCTTC
j_call: TRBJ2-1
v_call: TRBV5-5
d_call: -
clone_size: -

cdr3_aa: CVSSQEQGDNTEAFF
cdr3_nt: TGTGTCAGCAGCCAAGAACAGGGGGATAACACTGAAGCTTTCTTT
j_call: TRBJ1-1
v_call: TRBV4-2
d_call: TRBD1
clone_size: -

cdr3_aa: CASSLDGTDYYGYTF
cdr3_nt: TGTGCCAGCAGCTTAGATGGGACAGATTACTATGGCTACACCTTC
j_call: TRBJ1-2
v_call: TRBV7-9
d_call: TRBD1
clone_size: many

cdr3_aa: CASSLGQGPLNTEAFF
cdr3_nt: TGTGCCAGCAGTTTAGGACAGGGCCCCCTGAACACTGAAGCTTTCTTT
j_call: TRBJ1-1
v_call: TRBV12-3/TRBV12-4
d_call: TRBD1
clone_size: few

cdr3_aa: CASSLTGAQETQYF
cdr3_nt: TGTGCCAGCAGCTTAACAGGCGCCCAAGAGACCCAGTACTTC
j_call: TRBJ2-5
v_call: TRBV7-2
d_call: -
clone_size: -

cdr3_aa: CSATILTGTEAFF
cdr3_nt: TGCAGTGCCACAATCCTTACAGGGACTGAAGCTTTCTTT
j_call: TRBJ1-1
v_call: TRBV20-1
d_call: -
clone_size: few

cdr3_aa: CASSALQGSNQPQHF
cdr3_nt: TGTGCCAGCAGCGCCTTACAGGGTAGCAATCAGCCCCAGCATTTT
j_call: TRBJ1-5
v_call: TRBV5-6
d_call: -
clone_size: -

cdr3_aa: CASSFGTASSPLHF
cdr3_nt: TGTGCCAGCAGCTTTGGGACAGCGAGTTCACCCCTCCACTTT
j_call: TRBJ1-6
v_call: TRBV13
d_call: TRBD1
clone_size: -

cdr3_aa: CASSSSDTGELFF
cdr3_nt: TGCGCCAGCAGTTCCAGCGACACCGGGGAGCTGTTTTTT
j_call: TRBJ2-2
v_call: TRBV5-1
d_call: -
clone_size: many

cdr3_aa: CASSLGWGAGGNQETQYF
cdr3_nt: TGTGCCAGCAGCTTAGGGTGGGGAGCGGGGGGGAACCAAGAGACCCAGTACTTC
j_call: TRBJ2-5
v_call: TRBV11-2
d_call: TRBD2
clone_size: -

cdr3_aa: CASSGLREGTEAFF
cdr3_nt: TGTGCCAGCAGTGGATTGAGAGAGGGCACTGAAGCTTTCTTT
j_call: TRBJ1-1
v_call: TRBV2
d_call: -
clone_size: -

cdr3_aa: CASSSARGVISTDTQYF
cdr3_nt: TGTGCCAGCAGCTCAGCTCGCGGGGTTATATCCACAGATACGCAGTATTTT
j_call: TRBJ2-3
v_call: TRBV7-9
d_call: -
clone_size: many

cdr3_aa: CASSQTVDSRILYGYTF
cdr3_nt: TGCGCCAGCAGCCAAACGGTAGACAGCCGAATCCTCTATGGCTACACCTTC
j_call: TRBJ1-2
v_call: TRBV4-1
d_call: -
clone_size: few

cdr3_aa: CASSFGQGIPDTQYF
cdr3_nt: TGTGCCAGCAGCTTCGGACAGGGTATCCCAGATACGCAGTATTTT
j_call: TRBJ2-3
v_call: TRBV5-4
d_call: TRBD1
clone_size: few

cdr3_aa: CSADRDPDSPLHF
cdr3_nt: TGCAGTGCGGACAGGGATCCCGATTCACCCCTCCACTTT
j_call: TRBJ1-6
v_call: TRBV20-1
d_call: TRBD1
clone_size: -

cdr3_aa: CAWTPGGGGYTF
cdr3_nt: TGTGCCTGGACCCCCGGGGGAGGGGGCTACACCTTC
j_call: TRBJ1-2
v_call: TRBV30
d_call: -
clone_size: -

cdr3_aa: CASTLWGASSSSGANVLTF
cdr3_nt: TGTGCCAGCACCCTGTGGGGAGCGAGCTCTAGCTCTGGGGCCAACGTCCTGACTTTC
j_call: TRBJ2-6
v_call: TRBV3-1
d_call: -
clone_size: -

cdr3_aa: CASSHGLVGATIQYF
cdr3_nt: TGTGCCAGCAGTCATGGACTAGTCGGCGCCACGATTCAGTACTTC
j_call: TRBJ2-4
v_call: TRBV6-2/TRBV6-3
d_call: TRBD2
clone_size: many

cdr3_aa: CASSQDRETRGTEAFF
cdr3_nt: TGCGCCAGCAGCCAAGATAGGGAGACGCGGGGCACTGAAGCTTTCTTT
j_call: TRBJ1-1
v_call: TRBV4-3
d_call: -
clone_size: few

cdr3_aa: CASYGGTEAFF
cdr3_nt: TGTGCCAGCTACGGTGGGACTGAAGCTTTCTTT
j_call: TRBJ1-1
v_call: TRBV2
d_call: -
clone_size: few

cdr3_aa: CAWGKNEQFF
cdr3_nt: TGTGCCTGGGGGAAGAATGAGCAGTTCTTC
j_call: TRBJ2-1
v_call: TRBV28
d_call: -
clone_size: -

cdr3_aa: CAASGGVTSTDTQYF
cdr3_nt: TGTGCCGCTAGCGGGGGAGTAACTAGCACAGATACGCAGTATTTT
j_call: TRBJ2-3
v_call: TRBV15
d_call: TRBD2
clone_size: many

cdr3_aa: CASSYSRWGRQPQHF
cdr3_nt: TGTGCCAGCAGTTACTCGAGATGGGGGAGGCAGCCCCAGCATTTT
j_call: TRBJ1-5
v_call: TRBV6-5
d_call: -
clone_size: -

cdr3_aa: CASSRRLAGTDTQYF
cdr3_nt: TGCGCCAGCAGTCGGAGACTAGCCGGCACAGATACGCAGTATTTT
j_call: TRBJ2-3
v_call: TRBV5-1
d_call: TRBD2
clone_size: few

cdr3_aa: CASGLGDLWSPLHF
cdr3_nt: TGTGCTAGTGGTTTGGGGGACCTCTGGTCACCCCTCCACTTT
j_call: TRBJ1-6
v_call: TRBV12-5
d_call: -
clone_size: -

cdr3_aa: CATYSTSTDTQYF
cdr3_nt: TGTGCCACTTACAGTACTAGCACAGATACGCAGTATTTT
j_call: TRBJ2-3
v_call: TRBV28
d_call: -
clone_size: few

cdr3_aa: CASSPLDTGELFF
cdr3_nt: TGTGCCAGCAGCCCCCTAGACACCGGGGAGCTGTTTTTT
j_call: TRBJ2-2
v_call: TRBV12-3/TRBV12-4
d_call: -
clone_size: few

cdr3_aa: CSASLPWGWGTVYTF
cdr3_nt: TGCAGTGCTAGTTTACCCTGGGGATGGGGGACGGTCTACACCTTC
j_call: TRBJ1-2
v_call: TRBV20-1
d_call: -
clone_size: once

cdr3_aa: CASSLGQSSYNSPLHF
cdr3_nt: TGTGCCAGCAGCTTGGGACAGAGCTCCTATAATTCACCCCTCCACTTT
j_call: TRBJ1-6
v_call: TRBV7-9
d_call: TRBD1
clone_size: many

cdr3_aa: CASSGPSSGGYQETQYF
cdr3_nt: TGTGCCAGCAGCGGACCCTCTAGCGGGGGGTACCAAGAGACCCAGTACTTC
j_call: TRBJ2-5
v_call: TRBV5-6
d_call: TRBD2
clone_size: -

cdr3_aa: CASSLRAGQNTEAFF
cdr3_nt: TGCGCCAGCAGCCTCAGGGCAGGCCAGAACACTGAAGCTTTCTTT
j_call: TRBJ1-1
v_call: TRBV5-1
d_call: -
clone_size: many

cdr3_aa: CASSLEDRGLYGYTF
cdr3_nt: TGTGCCAGCAGCTTGGAGGACAGGGGGCTCTATGGCTACACCTTC
j_call: TRBJ1-2
v_call: TRBV5-6
d_call: TRBD1
clone_size: -

cdr3_aa: CAIMGGLGQPQHF
cdr3_nt: TGTGCCATCATGGGCGGATTGGGTCAGCCCCAGCATTTT
j_call: TRBJ1-5
v_call: TRBV10-3
d_call: -
clone_size: few

cdr3_aa: CASRPLDLAKNIQYF
cdr3_nt: TGTGCCAGTAGACCCCTTGACCTAGCCAAAAACATTCAGTACTTC
j_call: TRBJ2-4
v_call: TRBV19
d_call: -
clone_size: few

cdr3_aa: CASAIDTGELFF
cdr3_nt: TGTGCCAGCGCTATAGACACCGGGGAGCTGTTTTTT
j_call: TRBJ2-2
v_call: TRBV6-6
d_call: -
clone_size: -

cdr3_aa: CASSPLWGADTGELFF
cdr3_nt: TGTGCCAGCAGCCCCCTGTGGGGGGCGGACACCGGGGAGCTGTTTTTT
j_call: TRBJ2-2
v_call: TRBV6-5
d_call: -
clone_size: -

cdr3_aa: CASQGGGSNQPQHF
cdr3_nt: TGTGCCAGCCAGGGGGGGGGCAGCAATCAGCCCCAGCATTTT
j_call: TRBJ1-5
v_call: TRBV6-2/TRBV6-3
d_call: TRBD1
clone_size: few

cdr3_aa: CASSLIWDRGGETQYF
cdr3_nt: TGTGCCAGCAGCTTAATTTGGGACAGGGGGGGTGAGACCCAGTACTTC
j_call: TRBJ2-5
v_call: TRBV7-2
d_call: TRBD1
clone_size: many

cdr3_aa: CASSESGQGASMGYSGANVLTF
cdr3_nt: TGTGCCAGCAGTGAATCAGGACAGGGGGCAAGCATGGGATACTCTGGGGCCAACGTCCTGACTTTC
j_call: TRBJ2-6
v_call: TRBV25-1
d_call: TRBD1
clone_size: few

cdr3_aa: CASSIRDGQETQYF
cdr3_nt: TGTGCCAGCTCAATCCGGGACGGCCAAGAGACCCAGTACTTC
j_call: TRBJ2-5
v_call: TRBV18
d_call: -
clone_size: few

cdr3_aa: CASSYYRDRISYNEQFF
cdr3_nt: TGTGCCAGCAGTTATTACCGGGACAGGATTTCCTACAATGAGCAGTTCTTC
j_call: TRBJ2-1
v_call: TRBV2
d_call: TRBD1
clone_size: few

cdr3_aa: CASSQDGGGGTYEQYF
cdr3_nt: TGCGCCAGCAGCCAAGATGGGGGAGGGGGGACCTACGAGCAGTACTTC
j_call: TRBJ2-7
v_call: TRBV4-3
d_call: -
clone_size: many

cdr3_aa: CASSKARDITEAFF
cdr3_nt: TGTGCCAGCAGCAAGGCCCGAGACATCACTGAAGCTTTCTTT
j_call: TRBJ1-1
v_call: TRBV7-9
d_call: -
clone_size: few

cdr3_aa: CASSVGPQGKETQYF
cdr3_nt: TGTGCCAGCAGCGTAGGTCCCCAGGGAAAGGAGACCCAGTACTTC
j_call: TRBJ2-5
v_call: TRBV9
d_call: -
clone_size: few

cdr3_aa: CASSFSGVYQETQYF
cdr3_nt: TGTGCCAGCAGTTTTTCGGGGGTGTACCAAGAGACCCAGTACTTC
j_call: TRBJ2-5
v_call: TRBV12-3/TRBV12-4
d_call: -
clone_size: -

cdr3_aa: CSAPGPGLAGYNEQFF
cdr3_nt: TGCAGTGCCCCGGGTCCGGGCTTAGCGGGCTACAATGAGCAGTTCTTC
j_call: TRBJ2-1
v_call: TRBV20-1
d_call: TRBD2
clone_size: -

cdr3_aa: CASSFGEGQETQYF
cdr3_nt: TGCGCCAGCAGCTTTGGGGAAGGACAAGAGACCCAGTACTTC
j_call: TRBJ2-5
v_call: TRBV5-1
d_call: -
clone_size: few

cdr3_aa: CSASGDRNQRNTEAFF
cdr3_nt: TGCAGTGCTAGTGGAGACCGGAATCAGAGGAACACTGAAGCTTTCTTT
j_call: TRBJ1-1
v_call: TRBV20-1
d_call: -
clone_size: -

cdr3_aa: CAWSVFHEQYF
cdr3_nt: TGTGCCTGGAGTGTTTTCCACGAGCAGTACTTC
j_call: TRBJ2-7
v_call: TRBV30
d_call: -
clone_size: few